This T cell receptor (beta chain) emerged from a study of cytomegalovirus exposure and HLA in healthy donors. The CDR3 totals 15 residues. V dropped 4 bases and J dropped 2; count of bases not matched to a gene: 3. Germline V gene data show CDR1 as SGHRS and CDR2 as YFSETQ. The study ran its PCR with 60 Vbeta and 13 Jbeta primers. TCRdb's table, derived via immunoSEQ multiplex PCR, lists solely in-frame clones and lacks some. The table has nearly 110,000 clones, about three quarters seen once. The V gene is TRBV5-1, the J gene TRBJ1-5; 10 bases align to TRBD1. This TCR was recovered from a boy between 10 and 17 years old in good health and CMV-seronegative. Sequenced: PBMCs. The CDR3 DNA sequence: TGCGCCAGCAGCCACGGGACAGGGGGCAATCAGCCCCAGCATTTT. Amino acid sequence: CASSHGTGGNQPQHF. The full variable domain, completed using reference TRBV5-1 and TRBJ1-5, is KAGVTQTPRYLIKTRGQQVTLSCSPISGHRSVSWYQQTPGQGLQFLFEYFSETQRNKGNFPGRFSGRQFSNSRSEMNVSTLELGDSALYLCASSHGTGGNQPQHFGDGTRLSIL.